The 6 T cell receptor beta chains below were found in one sample sequenced in a study of T-cell memory formation after mild COVID-19. TCRdb reprocessed the 5' RACE reads via MiXCR and lists one record per CDR3 protein. Among about 400,000 distinct CDR3 sequences, roughly 15% were seen once, and the ten largest hold roughly a fifth. The specimen was PBMCs or a T cell subset sorted from them (not recorded which). These receptors all come from a man aged 18 to 29 who had mild COVID-19 (a few samples of this study predate the infection). Cell type and time point are not known.

This clonotype was recorded a few times. This chain joins TRBV7-2 and TRBJ2-1, with D possibly matching TRBD2 (7 bases). V was shortened by 1 base and J by 5 bases, with 12 bases between the two germline ends. Looked up from germline, CDR1 is SGHTA and CDR2 is FQGNSA. The CDR3 runs 15 residues. The CDR3 DNA is TGTGCCAGCAGCTTAGGTTGGGGGGGGCACAATGAGCAGTTCTTC. Its translation: CASSLGWGGHNEQFF.

This clonotype was picked up a small number of times. V is TRBV12-3 or TRBV12-4 and J is TRBJ2-7; D is undetermined. The length of the CDR3 is 13 residues. Trimming removed 8 bases from V and 0 bases from J, with 11 bases in between. DNA of the CDR3: TGTGCCAGCTGCTGGGCTAACTCCTACGAGCAGTACTTC. This codes for CASCWANSYEQYF.

This chain links TRBV4-3 with TRBJ1-4, with D uncertain. Germline V gene lookup returns CDR1 LGHNA and CDR2 YSLEER. The CDR3 spans 15 residues. Between the trimmed V and J ends, which lost 0 bases and 7 bases, there was a span of 12 bases. The CDR3 spells CASSQDSREGEKLFF. DNA for the CDR3: TGCGCCAGCAGCCAAGATTCCCGAGAAGGTGAAAAACTGTTTTTT.

The chain employs TRBV7-9 and TRBJ1-3; D gene ambiguous. Germline V CDR1 and CDR2: SEHNR, FQNEAQ (reference sequence). The V end lost 0 bases, the J end lost 2 bases, and 5 bases lay between the germline ends. The CDR3 has 14 amino acids. CDR3 loop: CASSLAFPGNTIYF. The CDR3 nucleotides read TGTGCCAGCAGCTTAGCCTTCCCTGGAAACACCATATATTTT.

V and J are TRBV7-9 and TRBJ1-4; 7 bases align to TRBD1. With 5 bases clipped from V and 15 bases from J, the junction kept 6 bases outside the gene matches. Germline CDR1 reads SEHNR; CDR2 reads FQNEAQ (reference sequence). The length of the CDR3 is 11 residues. The CDR3 sequence is CASSRDREVFF. In DNA, the CDR3 is TGTGCCAGCAGCCGAGACAGGGAAGTGTTTTTT.

The rearrangement links TRBV5-1 to TRBJ2-5; D may be TRBD2 (6 bases). The CDR3 loop spans 13 amino acids. Germline CDR1 SGHRS, CDR2 YFSETQ. The V end was cut by 5 bases, the J end by 2 bases, with 10 bases between. In nucleotides, the CDR3 is TGCGCCAGCAGGGATGGGACTCAAGAGACCCAGTACTTC. It is translated as CASRDGTQETQYF.